The source of this T cell receptor (beta chain) is a study of CD8 T cells in acute hepatitis C reinfection (dated by TCRdb to 2020 to 2022). Context from the whole study: Both during acute infection and after viral clearance, the study profiled the TCRbeta repertoire of CD8+ T cells that were specific for the HCV NS3-1073 epitope. Paired acute and follow-up samples were contributed by four spontaneous resolvers. Beyond this particular receptor, the publication reports: TRBV04 and TRBV06 gene families were preferentially used in all groups, and this usage was not explained by overrepresentation in the naive pool. Because bulk sequencing covered only the TCRbeta chain, the alphabeta pairing of the public clonotypes could not be determined. No follow-up repertoires were available for chronically infected subjects, since NS3-1073 specific cells were too rare to be sorted. Few CDR3 sequences were shared with other epitopes, and differences in sequencing approaches may have limited exact matching. High diversity was observed in NS3-1073 specific repertoires, and no significant differences in diversity were found between acute resolver, follow-up resolver and acute chronic samples. Regardless of outcome, fewer than 15 public clonotypes were found, and one public clonotype used V04-02/J02-02.

Genomic DNA was extracted from FACS-sorted cells, and TCRbeta chains were sequenced through the commercial immunoSEQ service. As for the authors' bioinformatics: The repertoire data were analyzed using ImmunoSEQ Analyzer software v3.0 and R v3.5.1. Sequences containing stop codons or out-of-frame rearrangements were removed, so only productive rearrangements were analyzed. Simpson diversity, Shannon entropy, CDR3 length and nucleotide addition metrics were obtained from the sequencing provider. Clonotypes were categorized by frequency as dominant, sub-dominant, low or lowest abundance, and clonotypes below 0.1% were excluded from most analyses. Any CDR3 amino acid clonotype present in at least two subjects at a cumulative frequency of at least 0.5% was labeled public. TCRdb carries this immuneACCESS record with in-frame sequences only. Its versions omit some clonotypes, under half of them owing to an unresolved V gene in the studies checked, with the rest unexplained. V, J and clone size reflect that table, while D and trimming were determined from the DNA. The sample table lists about 38,000 clones, more than 75% of them with a count of one. The ten biggest clones cover less than 0.6% of the sample.

Reading the label with the study, this specimen's time point is: naive CD8 control sorted from an acute-time-point sample. Enrolled in the Montreal Hepatitis C Cohort (HEPCO) in Canada, the donors were people who inject drugs, and these donors were followed every 3 months. A positive HCV RNA or antibody test that followed a negative test within the previous 24 weeks was the definition used for acute primary HCV infection. CD3, CD8 and CD45RO antibodies were used for surface staining, and dead cells were excluded with an aqua fixable dye. More than 5 subjects who developed chronic infection, defined as HCV RNA positivity at 24 weeks, were also included in the cohort. From thawed, previously cryostored peripheral blood mononuclear cells, CD8+ T cells were purified through negative selection performed by means of the MACS CD8+ T cell Isolation Kit. A BD FACSAria II cell sorter was used to sort the cells.

The CDR3 sequence holds 15 residues, the cysteine and phenylalanine included. Just CDR3 DNA is preserved here, 45 bases in frame from base 1. In the germline V gene, CDR1 corresponds to SGHRS and CDR2 to YFSETQ. V and J are truncated by 1 base and 3 bases respectively, leaving an intervening sequence of 13 bases. To note about this clone: What this receptor recognizes is not known. It has no much larger one-base neighbor in the sample; base qualities were not kept.

The sample consisted of naive CD8+ T cells from PBMCs. The cell subset or site label corresponds to: sorted total naive CD45RO-negative CD8+ T cells. The TCR originated in a man between 25 and 39 years old with chronic hepatitis C. Recombination linked TRBV5-1 to TRBJ1-1, with the D gene too uncertain to name. In nucleotide form, the sequence is TGCGCCAGCAGCTTGTGGGTGTCACGGGACACTGAAGCTTTCTTT. It codes for CASSLWVSRDTEAFF.